This TCR beta chain was recovered during a study of identical twins. This clonotype came up a few times. V lost 0 bases, J lost 5 bases, and 4 bases lay in between. CDR1 is LGHDT and CDR2 is YNNKEL in the germline V gene (reference sequence). The CDR3 loop spans 12 amino acids. From the 5' RACE reads, TCRdb called clonotypes with MiXCR, one entry per CDR3 protein. The profile shows under 300,000 distinct CDR3 sequences, about an eighth of them singletons. The TCR sequence derives from a woman aged 18 to 35 in good health. The sequencing sample was made of memory (CD45RO+) T cells sorted from blood. The rearrangement uses TRBV3-1 and TRBJ1-2; D is uncertain. The CDR3 DNA is TGTGCCAGCAGCCAAGATCAGTATGGCTACACCTTC. Translated, it gives CASSQDQYGYTF.